This TCR beta chain was identified in a study of blood T cell repertoires in COVID-19 (dated by TCRdb to about 2020). Regarding the study in general: Samples from collaborators originated in the United States, Italy and Spain and spanned both the acute and convalescent phases of COVID-19. The material from the prospective study consisted of cDNA or gDNA derived from T cells, B-cell-depleted T cells, or PBMCs. The dataset comprised deeply sampled blood TCRbeta repertoires from subjects exposed to, actively infected with, or recovered from COVID-19. The repertoires were released in a freely available public database intended as a resource for research on the immune response to SARS-CoV-2. The samples were drawn from the first 160 participants of the ongoing ImmuneRACE study and from more than 1,000 subjects provided by 6 global collaborators. Nearly every sample came with metadata listing a de-identified subject ID, COVID-19 status, age in years and sex. Where available, HLA class I and class II types were taken from metadata supplied by the sample provider and were not determined by assay-based typing. The investigation overall reported the following: Clinical and demographic metadata were provided uncurated, with the amount varying by source and participant.

TCRbeta CDR3 regions were amplified from genomic DNA using the immunoSEQ Assay, a bias-controlled multiplex PCR. Per the source publication's procedure: Nucleated cell counts per sample were estimated from amplification of reference gene primers within the assay. To quantify the absolute abundance of each unique TCRbeta CDR3 rearrangement, sequence reads were collapsed and filtered. For each sample, productive Simpson clonality was calculated as the square root of Simpson's diversity index across productive rearrangements. TCRdb obtained this table from immuneACCESS and retained in-frame rearrangements with V and J assigned. These tables miss some clones; where compared with another copy, unresolved V genes account for less than half of the shortfall, and the remainder is unexplained. Clone size and V and J calls were adopted from that table, with D and trimming inferred from the DNA. The sample yields roughly 160,000 clones; less than 85% were counted once. The ten most abundant clones make up roughly a tenth of the sample.

About this clone itself: This receptor's antigen is unknown. Per-base qualities were not stored, and no clone one base away is much larger.

Each collaborating institution followed its own protocols to collect whole blood in K2EDTA tubes. For TCRbeta analysis, collaborators shipped samples as frozen whole blood, isolated PBMCs, or DNA extracted from either of those sample types. Germline trimming: 4 bases from V, 3 bases from J; junction bases outside gene matches: 5. Taken from cysteine to phenylalanine, the CDR3 has 15 residues. CDR3 DNA is the only sequence kept; it has 45 bases, read in frame from the first base. CDR1 is given as SGHRS and CDR2 as YFSETQ, both from the germline V gene. The chain couples TRBV5-1 to TRBJ1-2; TRBD1 fits 11 bases in the junction. The receptor was derived from a woman of 80 years or more with active or convalescent COVID-19. Sample: peripheral blood. The DNA sequence reads TGCGCCAGCAGCACGGACAGGGGGCGAGACTATGGCTACACCTTC. Its coded protein is CASSTDRGRDYGYTF.